The 2 T cell receptor beta chains presented below share a single source sample, sequenced in a study of blood T cell repertoires in COVID-19. Measured with immunoSEQ multiplex PCR; TCRdb has only the in-frame clones, and not every one. The data show approximately 350,000 clones, with roughly 90% seen just once and 0.95% to 1.5% held by the top ten. Sequencing input: peripheral blood. These receptors all come from a man aged 35 to 55 with acute or convalescent COVID-19.

This clone appeared once. The chain recombines TRBV7-6 with TRBJ2-1; D is perhaps TRBD1 (5 bases). This CDR3 region has 13 residues. Germline V CDR1 and CDR2: SGHVS, FNYEAQ. Trimming took off 8 bases at V and 10 bases at J, with 18 bases between the two ends. CDR3 in DNA: TGTGCCAGCGTGGGGCTGGGTGCCCCCGAGCAGTTCTTC. Translating it yields CASVGLGAPEQFF.

This clone was detected only once. This chain joins TRBV6-1 and TRBJ1-2; TRBD1 matches 9 bases. J gave up 3 bases and V 7 bases, and 6 bases lay outside the gene matches. Germline CDR1 reads MNHNS; CDR2 reads SASEGT. The CDR3 sequence is 14 residues long. The CDR3 DNA reads as TGTGCCAGCAACCAACAGGGGGCGGACTATGGCTACACCTTC. Its protein is CASNQQGADYGYTF.